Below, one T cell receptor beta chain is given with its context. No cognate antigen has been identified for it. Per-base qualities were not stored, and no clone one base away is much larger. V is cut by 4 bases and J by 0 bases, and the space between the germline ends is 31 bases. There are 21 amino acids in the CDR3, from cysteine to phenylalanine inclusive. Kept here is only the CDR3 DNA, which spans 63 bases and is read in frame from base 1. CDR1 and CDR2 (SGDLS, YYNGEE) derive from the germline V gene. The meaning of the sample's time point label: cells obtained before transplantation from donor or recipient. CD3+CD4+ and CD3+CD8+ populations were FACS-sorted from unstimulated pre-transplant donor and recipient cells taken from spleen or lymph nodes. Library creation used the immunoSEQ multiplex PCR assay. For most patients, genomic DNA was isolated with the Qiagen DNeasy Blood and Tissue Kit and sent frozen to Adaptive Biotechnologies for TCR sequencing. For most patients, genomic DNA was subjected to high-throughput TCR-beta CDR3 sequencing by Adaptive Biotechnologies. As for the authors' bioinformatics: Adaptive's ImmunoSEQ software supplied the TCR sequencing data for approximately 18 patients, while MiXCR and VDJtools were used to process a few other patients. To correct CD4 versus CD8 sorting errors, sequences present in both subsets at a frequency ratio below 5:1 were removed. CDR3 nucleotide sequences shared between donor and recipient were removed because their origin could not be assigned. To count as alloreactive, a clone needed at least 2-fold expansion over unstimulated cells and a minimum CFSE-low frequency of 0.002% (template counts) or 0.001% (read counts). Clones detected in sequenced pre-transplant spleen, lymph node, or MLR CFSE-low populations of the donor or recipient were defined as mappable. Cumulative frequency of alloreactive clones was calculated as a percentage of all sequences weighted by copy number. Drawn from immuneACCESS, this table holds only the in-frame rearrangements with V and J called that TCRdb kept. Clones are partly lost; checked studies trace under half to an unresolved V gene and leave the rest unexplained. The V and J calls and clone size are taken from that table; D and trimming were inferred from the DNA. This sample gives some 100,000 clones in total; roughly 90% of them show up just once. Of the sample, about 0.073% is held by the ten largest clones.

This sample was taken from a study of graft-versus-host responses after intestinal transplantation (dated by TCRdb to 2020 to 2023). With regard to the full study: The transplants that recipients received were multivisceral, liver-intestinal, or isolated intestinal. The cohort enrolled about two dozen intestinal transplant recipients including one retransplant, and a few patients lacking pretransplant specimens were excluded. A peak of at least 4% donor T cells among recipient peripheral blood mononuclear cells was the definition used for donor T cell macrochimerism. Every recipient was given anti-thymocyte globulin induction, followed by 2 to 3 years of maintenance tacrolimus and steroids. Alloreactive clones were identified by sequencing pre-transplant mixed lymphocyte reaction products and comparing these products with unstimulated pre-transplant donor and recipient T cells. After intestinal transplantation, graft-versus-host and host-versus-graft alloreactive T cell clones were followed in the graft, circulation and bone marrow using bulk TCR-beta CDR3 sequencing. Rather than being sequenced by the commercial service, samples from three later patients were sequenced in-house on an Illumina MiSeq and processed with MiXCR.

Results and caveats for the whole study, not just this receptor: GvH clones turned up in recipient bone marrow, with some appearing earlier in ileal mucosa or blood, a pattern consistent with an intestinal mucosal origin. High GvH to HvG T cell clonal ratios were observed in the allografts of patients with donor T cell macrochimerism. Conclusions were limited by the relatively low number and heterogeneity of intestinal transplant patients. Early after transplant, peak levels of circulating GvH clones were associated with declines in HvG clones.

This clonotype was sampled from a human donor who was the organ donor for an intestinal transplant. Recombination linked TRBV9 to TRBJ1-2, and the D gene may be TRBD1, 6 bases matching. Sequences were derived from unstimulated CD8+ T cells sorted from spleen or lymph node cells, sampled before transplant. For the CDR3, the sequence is CASSPPRAGGAFGRSNYGYTF. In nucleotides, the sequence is TGTGCCAGCAGCCCCCCACGAGCGGGGGGCGCGTTCGGCCGTTCTAACTATGGCTACACCTTC.